This T cell receptor beta chain appears in the sequencing data of a study of blood T cell repertoires in COVID-19. Study details: Specimens from acute and convalescent COVID-19 originated in the United States, Italy and Spain. T cells, B-cell-depleted T cells, or PBMCs supplied cDNA or gDNA.

CDR1 and CDR2 (germline): MRHNA, SNTAGT. V was clipped by 1 base and J by 2 bases, with 7 bases between them. The CDR3 runs 14 residues. Seattle's cohort entered during active infection and was followed longitudinally. Per the original data handling: How many nucleated cells were present was estimated from reference gene primer amplification. Data came from immunoSEQ multiplex PCR; TCRdb stores just in-frame clones and leaves some out. V, J and clone size are those of that table, while D and trimming were read from the DNA. This sample has some 290,000 clones; around 90% occur once, and the top ten carry roughly 2.9%.

The clonotype originates from a woman between 25 and 40 years old with COVID-19, enrolled during active disease. The chain joins TRBV6-4 to TRBJ2-3; no clear D gene. The specimen sequenced was peripheral blood. CDR3 sequence (DNA): TGTGCCAGCAGTGACTACAGCAACACAGATACGCAGTATTTT. Its protein product is CASSDYSNTDTQYF.